This T cell receptor beta chain was recorded in a study of type 1 regulatory T cells. Study details: An in vitro protocol generated T-allo10, a Tr1-enriched, alloantigen-specific CD4 T cell product.

The V segment lost 6 bases and the J segment 6 bases; nucleotides outside the gene matches: 9. Germline CDR1 reads MGHDK; CDR2 reads SYGVNS. The CDR3 contains 14 residues. Each CDR3 protein gets one entry after TCRdb re-called the reads with MiXCR. Of tens of thousands of distinct CDR3 sequences in the sample, around 49% were seen once. General study findings and limits: Compared with non-Tr1 cells, Tr1 cells showed a narrower TCR repertoire.

This clonotype was seen only a few times. Its target is not known. The sequence was collected from a human donor in good health. The sequenced sample consisted of cultured non-Tr1 T cells, either the whole culture or a sorted T cell fraction (not recorded which). This chain joins TRBV25-1 and TRBJ1-1; TRBD1 agrees at 8 bases. The CDR3 nucleotides read TGTGCCAGCAGGGCACAGGGGGGATATTCTGAAGCTTTCTTT. This translates into CASRAQGGYSEAFF. The full variable domain, rest sourced from reference TRBV25-1 and TRBJ1-1, is EADIYQTPRYLVIGTGKKITLECSQTMGHDKMYWYQQDPGMELHLIHYSYGVNSTEKGDLSSESTVSRIRTEHFPLTLESARPSHTSQYLCASRAQGGYSEAFFGQGTRLTVV.